This T cell receptor beta chain was sequenced in a study of T-cell reconstitution after alpha-beta-depleted transplantation in children. Molecular barcoding with unique molecular identifiers was used for the TCRbeta library. A single record per CDR3 protein comes from TCRdb applying MiXCR to the PCR reads. This table has about 610,000 distinct CDR3 sequences, 8% to 11% appearing once. V was cut by 6 bases and J by 1 base, with 12 bases left in between. Germline V gene sequence: CDR1 MNHEY, CDR2 SMNVEV (reference sequence). The CDR3 sequence is 14 residues long. This clonotype was detected only a few times.

The rearrangement joins TRBV27 to TRBJ1-2, with D tentatively TRBD1 (6 bases). Specimen: PBMCs from the stem cell graft donor, collected from the stem cell graft. The sequence derives from a human donor who donated a stem cell graft to a child with acute myeloid leukemia. The CDR3 DNA is TGTGCCAGCAGCCCCGGGACACGTAACTATGGCTACACCTTC. Its protein product is CASSPGTRNYGYTF.